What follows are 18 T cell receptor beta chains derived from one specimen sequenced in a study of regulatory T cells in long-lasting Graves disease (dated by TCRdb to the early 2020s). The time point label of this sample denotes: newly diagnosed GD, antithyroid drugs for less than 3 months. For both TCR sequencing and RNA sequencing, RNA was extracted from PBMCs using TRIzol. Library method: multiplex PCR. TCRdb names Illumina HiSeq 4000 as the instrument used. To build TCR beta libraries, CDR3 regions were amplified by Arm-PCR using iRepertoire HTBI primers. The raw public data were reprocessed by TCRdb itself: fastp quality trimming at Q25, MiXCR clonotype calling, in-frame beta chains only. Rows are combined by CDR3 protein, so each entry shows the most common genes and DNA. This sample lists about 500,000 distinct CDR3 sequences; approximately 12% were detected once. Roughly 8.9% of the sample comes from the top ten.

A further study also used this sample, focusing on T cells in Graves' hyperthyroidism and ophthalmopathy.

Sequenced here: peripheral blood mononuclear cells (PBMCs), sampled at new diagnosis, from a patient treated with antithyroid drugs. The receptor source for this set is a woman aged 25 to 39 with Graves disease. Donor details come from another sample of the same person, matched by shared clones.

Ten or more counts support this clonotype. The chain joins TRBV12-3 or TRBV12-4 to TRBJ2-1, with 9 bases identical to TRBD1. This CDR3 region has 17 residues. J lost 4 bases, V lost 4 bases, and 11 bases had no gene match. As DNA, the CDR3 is TGTGCCAGCAGTTCGCATACCGGGACAGGGAGGTACAATGAGCAGTTCTTC. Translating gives CASSSHTGTGRYNEQFF.

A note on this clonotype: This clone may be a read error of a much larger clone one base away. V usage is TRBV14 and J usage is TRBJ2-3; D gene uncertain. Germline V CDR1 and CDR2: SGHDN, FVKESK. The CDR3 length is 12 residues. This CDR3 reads CTSSHSTDTQYF. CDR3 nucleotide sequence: TGTACCAGCAGCCATTCCACAGATACGCAGTATTTT.

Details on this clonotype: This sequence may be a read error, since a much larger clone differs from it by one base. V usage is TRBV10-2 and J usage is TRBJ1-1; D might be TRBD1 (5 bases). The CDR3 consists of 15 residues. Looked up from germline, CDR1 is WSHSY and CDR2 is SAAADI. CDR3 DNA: TGCGCCTGCAGAGGGGCTTCCCTAAGGGATACTGAAGCTTTCTTT. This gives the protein CACRGASLRDTEAFF.

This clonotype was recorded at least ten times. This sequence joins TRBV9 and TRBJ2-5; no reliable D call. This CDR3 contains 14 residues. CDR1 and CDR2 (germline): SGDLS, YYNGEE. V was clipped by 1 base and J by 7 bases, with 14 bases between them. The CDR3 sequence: CASSVIPASGTQYF. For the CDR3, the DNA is TGTGCCAGCAGCGTAATACCCGCTAGTGGGACCCAGTACTTC. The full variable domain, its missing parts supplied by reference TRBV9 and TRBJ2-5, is DSGVTQTPKHLITATGQRVTLRCSPRSGDLSVYWYQQSLDQGLQFLIQYYNGEERAKGNILERFSAQQFPDLHSELNLSSLELGDSALYFCASSVIPASGTQYFGPGTRLLVL.

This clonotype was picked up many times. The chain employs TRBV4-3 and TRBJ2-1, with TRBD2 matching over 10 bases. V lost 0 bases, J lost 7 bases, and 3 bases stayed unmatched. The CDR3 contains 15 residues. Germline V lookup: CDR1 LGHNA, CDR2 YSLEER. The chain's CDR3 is CASSQDQAGGNEQFF. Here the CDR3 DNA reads TGCGCCAGCAGCCAAGATCAAGCGGGAGGGAATGAGCAGTTCTTC.

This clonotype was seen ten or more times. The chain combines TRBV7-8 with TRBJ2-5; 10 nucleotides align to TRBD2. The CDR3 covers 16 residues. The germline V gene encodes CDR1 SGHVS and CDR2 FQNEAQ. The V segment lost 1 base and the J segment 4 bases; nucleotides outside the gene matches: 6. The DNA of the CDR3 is TGTGCCAGCAGCTTAGAGCTAGCGGGAGTAGGAGAGACCCAGTACTTC. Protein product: CASSLELAGVGETQYF.

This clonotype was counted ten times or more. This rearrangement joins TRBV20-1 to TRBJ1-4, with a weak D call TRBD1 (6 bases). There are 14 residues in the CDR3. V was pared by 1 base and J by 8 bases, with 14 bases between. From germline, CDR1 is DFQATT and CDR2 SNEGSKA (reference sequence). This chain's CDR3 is CSARGPGALEKLFF. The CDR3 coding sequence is TGCAGTGCTAGAGGGCCGGGGGCATTGGAAAAACTGTTTTTT.

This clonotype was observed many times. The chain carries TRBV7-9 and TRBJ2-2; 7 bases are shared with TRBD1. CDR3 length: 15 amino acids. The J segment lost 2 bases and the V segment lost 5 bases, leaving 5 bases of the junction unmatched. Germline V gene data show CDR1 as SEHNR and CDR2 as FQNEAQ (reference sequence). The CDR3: CASSQDRVNTGELFF. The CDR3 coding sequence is TGTGCCAGCAGCCAAGACAGGGTCAACACCGGGGAGCTGTTTTTT.

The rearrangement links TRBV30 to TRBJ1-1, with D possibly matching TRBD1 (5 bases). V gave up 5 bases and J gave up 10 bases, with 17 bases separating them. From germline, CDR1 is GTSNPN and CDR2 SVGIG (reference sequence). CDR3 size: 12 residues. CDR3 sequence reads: CAWGALPQGAFF. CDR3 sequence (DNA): TGTGCCTGGGGGGCCCTACCCCAAGGAGCTTTCTTT.

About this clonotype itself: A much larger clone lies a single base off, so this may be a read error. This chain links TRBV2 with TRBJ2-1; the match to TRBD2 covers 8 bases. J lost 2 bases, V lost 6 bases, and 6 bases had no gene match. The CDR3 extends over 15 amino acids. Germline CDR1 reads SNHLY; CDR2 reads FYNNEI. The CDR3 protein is CASSGAGVAYNEQFF. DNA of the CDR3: TGTGCCAGCAGCGGAGCGGGAGTGGCCTACAATGAGCAGTTCTTC.

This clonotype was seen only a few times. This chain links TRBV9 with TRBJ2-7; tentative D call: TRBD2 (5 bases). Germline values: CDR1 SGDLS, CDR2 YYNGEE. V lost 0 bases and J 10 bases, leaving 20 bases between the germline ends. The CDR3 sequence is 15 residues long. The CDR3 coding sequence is TGTGCCAGCAGCGTAGAGAGCAGCGGACTCCCTCGACAGTACTTC. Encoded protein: CASSVESSGLPRQYF.

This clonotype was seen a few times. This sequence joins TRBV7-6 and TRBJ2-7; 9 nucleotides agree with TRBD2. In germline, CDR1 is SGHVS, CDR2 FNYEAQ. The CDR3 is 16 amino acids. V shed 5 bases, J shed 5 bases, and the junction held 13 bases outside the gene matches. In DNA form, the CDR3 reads TGTGCCAGCAGCCCGGAGACTAGCGGCAGGAGCCACGAGCAGTACTTC. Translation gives CASSPETSGRSHEQYF.

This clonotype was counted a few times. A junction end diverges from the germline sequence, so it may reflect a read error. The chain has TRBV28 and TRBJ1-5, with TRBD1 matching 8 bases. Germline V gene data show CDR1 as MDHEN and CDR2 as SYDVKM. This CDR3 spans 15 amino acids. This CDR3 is CANSSTGQGYQPQHF. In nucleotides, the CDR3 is TGTGCCAACAGTTCGACAGGACAGGGATATCAGCCCCAGCATTTT.

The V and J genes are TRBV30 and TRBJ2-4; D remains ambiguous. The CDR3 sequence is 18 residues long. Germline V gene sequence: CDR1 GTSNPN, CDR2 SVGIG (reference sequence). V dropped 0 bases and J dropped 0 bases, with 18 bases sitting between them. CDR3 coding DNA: TGTGCCTGGAGTGTACGATGGCGTAATGACCTAGCCAAAAACATTCAGTACTTC. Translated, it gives CAWSVRWRNDLAKNIQYF.

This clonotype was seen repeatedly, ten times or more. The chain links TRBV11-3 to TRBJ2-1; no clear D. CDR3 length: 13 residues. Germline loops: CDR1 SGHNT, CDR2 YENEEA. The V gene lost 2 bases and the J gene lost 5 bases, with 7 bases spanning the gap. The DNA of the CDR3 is TGTGCCAGCAGCTTAAGCCTAGACAATGAGCAGTTCTTC. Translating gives CASSLSLDNEQFF.

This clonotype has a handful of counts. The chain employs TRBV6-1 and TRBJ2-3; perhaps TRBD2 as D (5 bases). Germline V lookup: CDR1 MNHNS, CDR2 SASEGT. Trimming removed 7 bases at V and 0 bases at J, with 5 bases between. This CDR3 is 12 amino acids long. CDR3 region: CASTGSTDTQYF. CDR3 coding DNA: TGTGCCAGCACGGGGAGCACAGATACGCAGTATTTT.

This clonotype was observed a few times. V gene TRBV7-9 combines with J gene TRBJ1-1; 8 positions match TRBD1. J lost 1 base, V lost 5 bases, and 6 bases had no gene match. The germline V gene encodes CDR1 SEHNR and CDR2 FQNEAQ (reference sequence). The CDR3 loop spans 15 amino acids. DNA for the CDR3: TGTGCCAGCAGCGGCGACAGGGGTGGGAACACTGAAGCTTTCTTT. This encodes CASSGDRGGNTEAFF.

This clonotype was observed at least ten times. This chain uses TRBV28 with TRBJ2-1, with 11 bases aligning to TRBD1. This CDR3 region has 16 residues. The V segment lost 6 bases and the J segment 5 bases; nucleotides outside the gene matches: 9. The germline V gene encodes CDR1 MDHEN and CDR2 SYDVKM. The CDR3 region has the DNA TGTGCCAGCAGCGGACAGGGGGCCCTTGGCGACAATGAGCAGTTCTTC. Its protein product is CASSGQGALGDNEQFF.